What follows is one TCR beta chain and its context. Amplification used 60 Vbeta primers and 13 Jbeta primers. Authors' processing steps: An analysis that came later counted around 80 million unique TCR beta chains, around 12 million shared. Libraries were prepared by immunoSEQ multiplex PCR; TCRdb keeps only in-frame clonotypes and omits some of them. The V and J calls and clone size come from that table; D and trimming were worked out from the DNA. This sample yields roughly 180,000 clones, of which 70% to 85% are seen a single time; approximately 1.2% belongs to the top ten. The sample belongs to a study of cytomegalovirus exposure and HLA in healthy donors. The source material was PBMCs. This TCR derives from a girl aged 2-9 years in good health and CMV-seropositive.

CDR3 sequence reads: CASSARGQGNSPLHF. In nucleotides, the CDR3 is TGTGCCAGCAGTGCCCGAGGACAGGGAAATTCACCCCTCCACTTT. The rearrangement links TRBV6-1 to TRBJ1-6; TRBD1 aligns across 8 bases. CDR3 length equals 15 residues. Trimming took 4 bases from V and 7 from J; bases not matched to a gene: 6. Germline CDR1 is MNHNS and CDR2 is SASEGT.